Each of the 24 T cell receptor beta chains below was sequenced from the same sample in a study of Ad26.COV2.S vaccination and SARS-CoV-2 variants. TCRdb's table, derived via immunoSEQ multiplex PCR, lists solely in-frame clones and lacks some. The sample gives 300,000 to 350,000 clones, around 89% of which show up once; about 4.6% is in the top ten. As for treatment: some 19 received Ad26.COV2.S at low or high dose, single or two shots; 5 received placebo; per-sample allocation not given. Specimen acquisition occurred on day 63 following the initial vaccine or placebo injection. The sample was peripheral blood, taken in a trial of Ad26.COV2.S vaccine versus placebo. These receptors were collected from a person aged 18-65 years who received the Ad26.COV2.S COVID-19 vaccine or a placebo.

V and J are TRBV9 and TRBJ2-5; 7 bases match TRBD1. Germline CDR1 reads SGDLS; CDR2 reads YYNGEE. The CDR3 spans 14 residues. With 4 bases clipped from V and 4 bases from J, the junction kept 7 bases outside the gene matches. The CDR3 is CASSSTGLGETQYF. The CDR3 DNA sequence: TGTGCCAGCAGCTCGACAGGGTTGGGAGAGACCCAGTACTTC.

This clone appeared a few times. The chain uses TRBV4-1 and TRBJ1-4; D is undetermined. This CDR3 comprises 13 residues. V gave up 4 bases and J gave up 8 bases, with 11 bases separating them. CDR1 MGHRA and CDR2 YSYEKL come from the germline V gene. Written as DNA, the CDR3 is TGCGCCAGCAGCCTCCGGGCCCGGGAAAAACTGTTTTTT. Its protein product is CASSLRAREKLFF.

DNA of the CDR3: TGTGCCAGCAGTTTATTCGGTGGACTAGCGGGAGGTGAAACCGGGGAGCTGTTTTTT. Protein product: CASSLFGGLAGGETGELFF. This chain links TRBV28 with TRBJ2-2, with 14 bases aligning to TRBD2. CDR1 is MDHEN, CDR2 SYDVKM, per germline. V was pared by 1 base and J by 5 bases, with 9 bases of the junction left unmatched. The CDR3 sequence is 19 residues long. The complete variable domain, with remaining parts taken from reference TRBV28 and TRBJ2-2, reads DVKVTQSSRYLVKRTGEKVFLECVQDMDHENMFWYRQDPGLGLRLIYFSYDVKMKEKGDIPEGYSVSREKKERFSLILESASTNQTSMYLCASSLFGGLAGGETGELFFGEGSRLTVL.

V gene TRBV29-1 combines with J gene TRBJ1-1, with D possibly matching TRBD1 (5 bases). CDR3 length: 14 residues. From germline, CDR1 is SQVTM and CDR2 ANQGSEA. Trimming shortened V by 6 bases and J by 1 base, and 15 bases separated the two germline ends. In DNA, the CDR3 is TGCAGCGTGACGGAAGGCCAGGGGAACACTGAAGCTTTCTTT. Its translation: CSVTEGQGNTEAFF.

This sequence joins TRBV18 and TRBJ2-3; D gene unclear. V shed 4 bases and J shed 0 bases, with 11 bases lying between them. The CDR3 has 15 residues. Germline V gene data show CDR1 as KGHSH and CDR2 as LQKENI. CDR3 amino acids: CASSRGPTSTDTQYF. In DNA form, the CDR3 reads TGTGCCAGCTCACGAGGACCAACTAGCACAGATACGCAGTATTTT.

The V call is TRBV2, the J call TRBJ2-7; unclear D gene. Trimming left V 8 bases short and J 2 bases short, with 10 bases between. This CDR3 has 12 residues. Germline V lookup: CDR1 SNHLY, CDR2 FYNNEI. The CDR3 sequence is CASGELTYEQYF. The CDR3 nucleotides read TGTGCCAGCGGGGAACTGACCTACGAGCAGTACTTC. The complete variable domain, with remaining parts taken from reference TRBV2 and TRBJ2-7, reads EPEVTQTPSHQVTQMGQEVILRCVPISNHLYFYWYRQILGQKVEFLVSFYNNEISEKSEIFDDQFSVERPDGSNFTLKIRSTKLEDSAMYFCASGELTYEQYFGPGTRLTVT.

The rearrangement links TRBV27 to TRBJ2-7; D possibly corresponds to TRBD2 (6 bases). The CDR3 length is 14 residues. V lost 3 bases and J 5 bases, leaving 14 bases between the germline ends. Germline V lookup: CDR1 MNHEY, CDR2 SMNVEV (reference sequence). CDR3 sequence: CASSFFRETDEQYF. CDR3 sequence (DNA): TGTGCCAGCAGTTTCTTCCGGGAGACTGACGAGCAGTACTTC.

V and J are TRBV28 and TRBJ1-4; D is unresolved. This CDR3 is built from 13 residues. The V gene lost 6 bases and the J gene lost 8 bases, with 13 bases spanning the gap. Germline V gene sequence: CDR1 MDHEN, CDR2 SYDVKM. The CDR3 protein is CASRTRRNEKLFF. The CDR3 coding sequence is TGTGCCAGCAGGACACGACGGAACGAAAAACTGTTTTTT.

The chain recombines TRBV7-8 with TRBJ1-3, with a tentative D call TRBD1 (5 bases). The CDR3 sequence is 17 residues long. V gave up 5 bases and J gave up 0 bases, with 17 bases separating them. Germline V gene lookup returns CDR1 SGHVS and CDR2 FQNEAQ. The CDR3 sequence is CASSKDRQGLSGNTIYF. The CDR3 DNA reads as TGTGCCAGCAGCAAAGATCGGCAGGGACTCTCTGGAAACACCATATATTTT.

J is TRBJ1-1 and V is TRBV4-2, with D hard to call. Germline V gene sequence: CDR1 LGHNA, CDR2 YNFKEQ. The CDR3 extends over 15 amino acids. The V end was cut by 4 bases, the J end by 4 bases, with 16 bases between. The CDR3 nucleotides read TGTGCCAGCAGCCGGGATTACGAGGCTTCCACTGAAGCTTTCTTT. This codes for CASSRDYEASTEAFF.

This clone was found many times. The chain joins TRBV5-1 to TRBJ2-2; D might be TRBD1 (6 bases). The V and J ends lost 4 bases and 3 bases respectively, with 13 bases between them. CDR1 and CDR2 (germline): SGHRS, YFSETQ. The CDR3 contains 15 residues. This chain's CDR3 is CASSIRGTDTGELFF. In nucleotides, the CDR3 is TGCGCCAGCAGCATCAGGGGTACGGACACCGGGGAGCTGTTTTTT. Full variable domain (missing parts from reference TRBV5-1 and TRBJ2-2): KAGVTQTPRYLIKTRGQQVTLSCSPISGHRSVSWYQQTPGQGLQFLFEYFSETQRNKGNFPGRFSGRQFSNSRSEMNVSTLELGDSALYLCASSIRGTDTGELFFGEGSRLTVL.

V usage is TRBV12-2 and J usage is TRBJ1-2; the tabulated D call, TRBD1, remains unverified against the DNA. TRBV12-2 is marked as a pseudogene. The CDR3 length is 18 residues. CDR3 amino acids: CASRLERSAGQFNYGYTF. As DNA, the CDR3 is TGTGCAAGTCGCTTAGAAAGAAGCGCGGGACAGTTTAACTATGGCTACACCTTC.

This clone appeared once. The same CDR3 also results from other DNA sequences found in this sample. The CDR3 DNA follows: TGTGCCAGCAGCTTAGGCCTAGCGAGCACAGATACGCAGTATTTT. It is translated as CASSLGLASTDTQYF. The V and J genes are TRBV11-3 and TRBJ2-3; D possibly corresponds to TRBD2 (6 bases). Trimming stripped 1 base from V and 0 bases from J, with 8 bases between. Looked up from germline, CDR1 is SGHNT and CDR2 is YENEEA. CDR3 length: 15 amino acids.

The chain has TRBV6-2 or TRBV6-3 and TRBJ2-3; TRBD2 matches 8 bases. V was pared by 2 bases and J by 3 bases, with 4 bases of the junction left unmatched. Germline values: CDR1 MNHEY, CDR2 SVGEGT. This CDR3 region has 15 residues. In DNA, the CDR3 is TGTGCCAGCAGTTACCGGGAGGGTCGGACAGATACGCAGTATTTT. Protein sequence: CASSYREGRTDTQYF.

This clone was seen a few times. The chain combines TRBV6-6 with TRBJ2-3; D possibly corresponds to TRBD1 (5 bases). Germline values: CDR1 MNHNY, CDR2 SVGAGI (reference sequence). The CDR3 runs 14 residues. V shed 2 bases and J shed 5 bases, with 11 bases lying between them. CDR3 region: CASSYGAAIDTQYF. The CDR3 DNA sequence: TGTGCCAGCAGTTACGGGGCGGCGATAGATACGCAGTATTTT.

This clone occurred once. At one end, the junction sequence differs from germline, possibly due to a read error. The rearrangement links TRBV13 to TRBJ2-5; 14 bases line up with TRBD2. The CDR3 covers 18 residues. Germline V gene data show CDR1 as PRHDT and CDR2 as FYEKMQ (reference sequence). CDR3 in amino acids: CASSLGGLAGVGQETQYF. CDR3 sequence (DNA): TGTGCCAGCAGCCTAGGGGGACTAGCGGGAGTGGGGCAAGAGACCCAGTACTTC.

The gene calls are TRBV3-1 (or the pseudogene TRBV3-2) and TRBJ2-3; no firm D call. V lost 0 bases, J lost 3 bases, and 7 bases lay in between. The CDR3 extends over 14 amino acids. Germline CDR1 LGHDT, CDR2 YNNKEL (reference sequence). The CDR3 DNA is TGTGCCAGCAGCCAAGATGCGCAGACAGATACGCAGTATTTT. Translated, it gives CASSQDAQTDTQYF.

The J gene is TRBJ2-3, the V gene TRBV3-1 (or the pseudogene TRBV3-2), with unresolved D. The germline CDR1 and CDR2 sequences are LGHDT and YNNKEL (reference sequence). The CDR3 consists of 15 residues. The ends were cut back, 2 bases at V and 0 bases at J, with 9 bases in the middle. The DNA for the CDR3 is TGTGCCAGCAGCCAAACTGTCGCCAGCACAGATACGCAGTATTTT. Translating gives CASSQTVASTDTQYF.

This chain links TRBV3-1 (or the pseudogene TRBV3-2) with TRBJ2-3; D gene ambiguous. The CDR3 length is 15 residues. Per the germline V gene, CDR1 is LGHDT and CDR2 is YNNKEL (reference sequence). The ends were cut back, 2 bases at V and 4 bases at J, with 13 bases in the middle. The CDR3 region has the DNA TGTGCCAGCAGCCAACTGTTAGGGATGTCAGATACGCAGTATTTT. Translated, it gives CASSQLLGMSDTQYF.

V gene TRBV5-6 combines with J gene TRBJ2-2; D may be TRBD1 (6 bases). Germline values: CDR1 SGHDT, CDR2 YYEEEE. The CDR3 covers 17 residues. V was clipped by 4 bases and J by 0 bases, with 16 bases between them. The CDR3, as DNA: TGTGCCAGCAGCCTCGACAGGCAAAGAGCGAACACCGGGGAGCTGTTTTTT. Residues: CASSLDRQRANTGELFF.

This chain joins TRBV28 and TRBJ2-7; D is uncertain. The length of the CDR3 is 14 residues. The germline V and J ends were trimmed by 3 bases and 0 bases, with 9 bases remaining between them. CDR1 is MDHEN, CDR2 SYDVKM, per germline. CDR3: CASSFNTISYEQYF. The CDR3, as DNA: TGTGCCAGCAGTTTTAACACCATCTCCTACGAGCAGTACTTC.

The chain recombines TRBV21-1 with TRBJ1-1. TRBV21-1 is labeled a pseudogene. The CDR3 extends over 17 amino acids. The CDR3 sequence is CASSPVGWGKPNTEAFF. The DNA for the CDR3 is TGTGCCAGCAGCCCCGTGGGCTGGGGAAAACCGAACACTGAAGCTTTCTTT.

The rearrangement links TRBV12-5 to TRBJ1-3; weak D call: TRBD1 (5 bases). V was pared by 5 bases and J by 3 bases, with 11 bases between. Germline loops: CDR1 LGHNT, CDR2 FRNRAP. The CDR3 is 14 amino acids. The CDR3 nucleotides read TGTGCTAGTGGTCCGCGACAGCATGGAAACACCATATATTTT. Translated: CASGPRQHGNTIYF.

The chain recombines TRBV28 with TRBJ2-3; D is ambiguous. This CDR3 has 11 residues. V gave up 3 bases and J gave up 8 bases, with 6 bases separating them. Looked up from germline, CDR1 is MDHEN and CDR2 is SYDVKM. CDR3 bases: TGTGCCAGCAGTTTCAAGGGTACGCAGTATTTT. Its protein is CASSFKGTQYF.